This entry describes one T cell receptor (beta chain). The table lists this clone with a count of one. Its antigen target is currently unknown. It has no much larger one-base neighbor in the sample; base qualities were not kept. Library method: the immunoSEQ multiplex PCR assay. A mixture of 60 forward primers for TCR Vbeta segments and 13 reverse primers for TCR Jbeta segments was used in the multiplex PCR. The CDR3 region of rearranged TCR beta genes was amplified from genomic DNA with a multiplex PCR assay. The Illumina HiSeq System was used to sequence the amplified TCR beta libraries as 87-base-pair reads. The paper's data handling went like this. A later analysis tallied around 82 million unique TCR beta chains across the roughly 610 repertoires, and about 12 million of those chains were shared by two or more donors. Raw reads were error-corrected and collapsed into unique sequences by a nearest-neighbor algorithm in which closely related sequences were merged to remove PCR and sequencing errors. To assign V, D and J gene segments, CDR3 sequences were aligned to IMGT reference sequences. For a sequence to be retained, a match of at least six nucleotides was required to both a V gene segment and a J gene segment. A rearrangement counted as productive if the CDR3 had no stop codons and remained in frame with V and J, and every other rearrangement counted as non-productive. Following IMGT convention, CDR3 was defined as the stretch from the second conserved V-encoded cysteine to the conserved J-encoded phenylalanine. The earlier analysis of about 640 of the donors excluded any sequence lacking an unambiguous match to a single V gene segment. An earlier analysis of almost 600 of the donors classified V segments as functional when productive rearrangements were above 56.7% and as segregating when the standard deviation between donors was above 5%. A statistical classification framework was built to diagnose cytomegalovirus status from the catalog of TCR beta chain sequences. In a later analysis, V and J genes were assigned by comparing TCR nucleotide sequences against IMGT/GENE-DB human TR gene sequences. A later analysis assigned CDR3 sequences and most-parsimonious VDJ recombination scenarios with the TCRdist pipeline. A later analysis defined each TCR beta chain by its CDR3 amino acid sequence plus V-gene family, and excluded reads lacking a unique V-gene family. In a later analysis, 500 to 650 highly shared, low-generation-probability nucleotide sequences were removed to address suspected cross-contamination and a sequencing artifact. For each public chain, a later analysis derived a clonal expansion index from normalized ranks of inferred template counts within each repertoire. A later analysis computed generation probabilities with a VDJ recombination model fitted to out-of-frame rearrangements, and checked the results against IGoR. Hypergeometric tests were used in a later analysis to score TCR-TCR, TCR-HLA and TCR-CMV co-occurrence, with a repertoire-size bias correction applied to the TCR pairs. A later analysis estimated false discovery rates by permuting HLA or CMV assignments 20 times. A later analysis grouped co-occurring TCRs with DBSCAN, adding TCRdist sequence similarity when clustering within HLA-allele-positive subsets. Repertoires with fewer than 30,000 or more than 120,000 public chains were left out of co-occurrence clustering, as were about 5 repertoires with anomalous nucleotide sharing. This immuneACCESS table, as held by TCRdb, lists in-frame sequences with V and J called but not all clones. Of the missing ones, under half trace to an unresolved V gene in checked studies; the others have no known cause. That table supplies the V and J calls and clone size; D and trimming were determined from the DNA. The sample contains around 150,000 clones, around 84% of them found a single time. The top ten hold approximately 2% of the sample.

This record comes from a study of cytomegalovirus exposure and HLA in healthy donors (dated by TCRdb to the late 2010s). Describing the broader study: In an earlier analysis of approximately 500 of the donors, 276 Gb of sequence data and 90 million to 120 million unique TCR beta sequences from about 190 million T cells were reported. An early release covering more than 500 HLA-typed donors comprised about 310 gigabases of sequencing data and approximately 85 million unique TCR sequences. Of the 398 genotyped donors, approximately 83% fell in the genetic ancestry cluster associated with self-reported Caucasian donors. The study aimed to test whether cataloging public T cell receptors could reveal signatures of past pathogen exposure. The study profiled the T cell repertoires of 550 to 700 subjects by immunosequencing and related them to cytomegalovirus serostatus. A separate validation cohort of more than 100 different subjects was used in addition to the roughly 670-subject first cohort. High-throughput TCR immunosequencing, statistical association of individual TCRs with disease status, and machine learning were combined to predict cytomegalovirus infection status. To study patterns of TCR occurrence, a later analysis re-analyzed previously published TCR beta repertoires from 600 to 750 donors and added high-resolution HLA genotyping. Rather than using new phenotypic data, the later analysis identified candidate immune exposures from TCR beta sequences and from how often those sequences occurred across donors. An earlier analysis of 587 of the donors used high-throughput TCR beta sequencing to judge whether each TCR beta V gene segment behaved as functional or pseudogenic. Donor age, sex, ethnicity and CMV serostatus were collected together with the repertoire data. Genome-wide SNP genotypes for about 55% of the roughly 670 donors were used in a later genetic analysis, which treated that subset as a discovery cohort. All discovery cohort repertoires had been generated using a single sequencing platform. HLA typing covered class I and class II loci at four-digit resolution. The number of donors typed differed by locus, with 629-630 for A, B, C, DRB1 and DQB1, 522 for DQA1, 600 to 610 for DPA1, and 450 to 480 for DPB1. Roughly 5 DR-DQ haplotypes were handled as single units for association and clustering because linkage in the cohort was strong. Across some 400 genotyped donors of the cohort, an average of approximately 200,000 unique TCR beta nucleotide sequences per donor were sequenced, and approximately 19% of those sequences were non-productive. General study outcomes and caveats: A later analysis found that most CMV-associated TCR beta chains appeared HLA-restricted, with HLA associations seemingly driven largely by CMV exposure. The study listed 164 TCR beta chains as associated with cytomegalovirus. Across donors, most TCR sequences were observed very rarely, whereas some public TCRs were present in many individuals. According to the authors, the approach could potentially be generalized to other disease states and immunological phenotypes. Some IMGT-functional V segments, including TRBV6-2 and TRBV6-3, could not be distinguished by the 87-base-pair reads and were therefore excluded. Several of the top co-occurrence clusters appeared to be linked to parvovirus B19, influenza, CMV and Epstein-Barr virus, according to a later analysis. In a later genetic analysis, fewer N-insertions in productive TCRs were reported among donors in an Asian-associated ancestry cluster than the approximately 710-donor mean. Cytomegalovirus status was reported to be diagnosed by the classifier with high specificity and sensitivity in both the original and validation cohorts. A later analysis associated 17,000 or so TCR beta sequences with specific HLA alleles at a false discovery rate of 0.05. Because some donors lacked HLA typing at each locus, the association tests relied only on the typed subset. In a later genetic analysis, a missense DCLRE1C variant was associated with V-gene and J-gene trimming of TCR beta chains, and the association was replicated in an independent cohort. According to a later analysis, TCR association rates differed among HLA loci, with DRB1 alleles showing the most associated TCRs and HLA-C alleles showing the fewest. The cohort was sequenced for TCR beta chains only, and without alpha or paired-chain data the features that could be detected were limited. A further reported finding was that TCR beta sequences accurately predicted the HLA-A and HLA-B alleles for most subjects in the first cohort. Presence/absence analyses assumed roughly uniform sequencing depth across donors, an assumption that may not hold. Strong co-occurrence of HLA alleles, especially DR and DQ, made assigning TCR associations to individual alleles difficult. Correlated functional status among segregating V segments might be attributable to linkage disequilibrium, but an unknown experimental factor could not be ruled out. Immune exposure information for the cohort was limited to CMV serostatus. A group of highly shared sequence variants was considered likely to be a technical artifact of the sequencing pipeline. A few of the identified cytomegalovirus-associated TCR beta chains were confirmed in vitro to be specific for cytomegalovirus antigens. Because counts were too low, seventeen rarely observed V segments, including chromosome 9 orphons, were left out of the earlier analysis of a few hundred of the donors. A later analysis found that HLA-associated TCR beta chains were more clonally expanded and had lower generation probabilities than equally common non-associated chains. In an earlier analysis of approximately 590 of the donors, most TCR beta V segments appeared in productive rearrangements about 87% or about 30% of the time, broadly matching IMGT annotations.

CDR1 and CDR2 were assigned from the germline V gene as SGHVS and FNYEAQ. V ends up 5 bases short and J 7 bases short, with an unmatched junction base count of 6. The CDR3 starts with the cysteine, ends with the phenylalanine, and has 14 residues. Just CDR3 DNA is preserved here, 42 bases in frame from base 1. The cohort consisted of 650 to 850 healthy bone marrow donors. All cohort members were sampled while nominally healthy, although unrecorded immune exposures were likely present. The donor tested CMV seropositive, placing the donor among the 289 seropositive members of the cohort. Each donor provided a peripheral blood sample, and peripheral blood mononuclear cells were used for TCR beta sequencing. The Qiagen DNeasy Blood Extraction Kit was used to extract genomic DNA from the blood cell samples.

What was sequenced was PBMCs. This sequence originates from a man younger than 35 in good health and CMV-seropositive. This receptor chain uses TRBV7-6 and TRBJ2-7, and TRBD2 aligns with 12 junction nucleotides. CDR3 region: CASSALAGGPEQYF. The nucleotide sequence is TGTGCCAGCAGCGCACTAGCGGGGGGTCCAGAGCAGTACTTC.